This T cell receptor beta chain was obtained from a study of shared clonotypes between healthy human individuals. The table lists this clone with a few counts. Measured with immunoSEQ multiplex PCR; TCRdb has only the in-frame clones, and not every one. The table has around 510,000 clones, around 78% seen once; the top ten hold around 13%. Looked up from germline, CDR1 is SGHDT and CDR2 is YYEEEE. CDR3 size: 13 residues. V shed 4 bases and J shed 2 bases, with 9 bases lying between them. This TCR was sampled from a middle-aged woman in good health. Some clones in this sample may be carry-over from other donors' samples. Material for sequencing was PBMCs. The chain combines TRBV5-6 with TRBJ2-5, with D tentatively TRBD2 (6 bases). The CDR3 region is CASSQGLQETQYF. In nucleotides, the CDR3 is TGTGCCAGCAGCCAGGGACTTCAAGAGACCCAGTACTTC.